Listed below are T cell receptor beta chains from one sample, sequenced in a study of OX40 agonist ivuxolimab in advanced cancers. Assay: immunoSEQ multiplex PCR; the TCRdb copy retains only in-frame clones and omits some. The table shows roughly 56,000 clones, with less than 90% occurring only once. Sample: CD4+ or CD8+ T cells sorted from blood, taken in a trial of the OX40 agonist ivuxolimab. These receptors all stem from an adult with an advanced solid tumor such as melanoma, head and neck, liver or kidney cancer. The CDR3 runs from the conserved cysteine through the conserved F or W. Each record gives: D gene, clone size, J gene, V gene, CDR3 protein, CDR3 DNA. The D gene is left open where the match is weak. Size values are once, few and many counts, or a class for expanded clones, and some rows have none.

>-|-|TRBJ1-1|TRBV30
CAWSPWTSNTEAFF
TGTGCCTGGAGTCCCTGGACGTCAAACACTGAAGCTTTCTTT
>TRBD1|few|TRBJ1-5|TRBV6-5
CASSDRDNQPQHF
TGTGCCAGCAGCGACAGGGACAATCAGCCCCAGCATTTT
>-|-|TRBJ2-5|TRBV7-6
CASSLNQETQYF
TGTGCCAGCAGCTTAAATCAAGAGACCCAGTACTTC
>TRBD2|once|TRBJ2-3|TRBV9
CASTSGVGDTQYF
TGTGCCAGCACTAGCGGGGTTGGAGATACGCAGTATTTT
>TRBD1|-|TRBJ1-1|TRBV19
CASIGQGPRGTEAFF
TGTGCCAGTATTGGACAGGGACCGAGGGGCACTGAAGCTTTCTTT
>-|-|TRBJ2-3|TRBV5-4
CASSSWVNTDTQYF
TGTGCCAGCAGCTCATGGGTGAACACAGATACGCAGTATTTT
>TRBD2|-|TRBJ2-1|TRBV5-4
CASSLTGGRGNEQFF
TGTGCCAGCAGCTTGACTGGCGGGAGAGGCAATGAGCAGTTCTTC
>-|-|TRBJ2-3|TRBV7-2
CASSSGRTQYF
TGTGCCAGCAGCTCCGGGCGCACGCAGTATTTT
>-|-|TRBJ2-3|TRBV7-3
CASSLNPGSSTDTQYF
TGTGCCAGCAGCTTAAACCCGGGGTCTAGCACAGATACGCAGTATTTT
>-|-|TRBJ1-2|TRBV30
CAWARGGQTYTF
TGTGCCTGGGCGCGGGGGGGCCAAACCTACACCTTC
>-|-|TRBJ2-2|TRBV2
CASSTTVMINTGELFF
TGTGCCAGCAGTACGACGGTCATGATAAACACCGGGGAGCTGTTTTTT